The sample holds many counts of the clone carrying this T cell receptor (beta chain). The data originate from a study of T cells in Graves' hyperthyroidism and ophthalmopathy. Across the whole study: Blood from the periphery was taken at initial diagnosis, before any treatment.

J gave up 0 bases and V 1 base, and 0 bases lay outside the gene matches. CDR3 length equals 15 residues. Germline loops: CDR1 LNHNV, CDR2 YYDKDF (reference sequence). RNA transcripts provided the source from which TCR beta CDR3 regions were amplified. TCR CDR3 underwent first-round RT-PCR with the HTBI primer set. TCRdb recomputed calls from the multiplex PCR reads with MiXCR, one row per CDR3 protein. The sample shows around 270,000 distinct CDR3 sequences, 15% to 20% of them seen only once. The genes are TRBV15 and TRBJ2-7; 10 bases are shared with TRBD2. The TCR originated in a man aged 45-65 years with Graves' ophthalmopathy. Sequencing was performed on blood. CDR3 coding DNA: TGTGCCACCAGCAGAGGGACTAGCGGCTCCTACGAGCAGTACTTC. Its protein is CATSRGTSGSYEQYF.